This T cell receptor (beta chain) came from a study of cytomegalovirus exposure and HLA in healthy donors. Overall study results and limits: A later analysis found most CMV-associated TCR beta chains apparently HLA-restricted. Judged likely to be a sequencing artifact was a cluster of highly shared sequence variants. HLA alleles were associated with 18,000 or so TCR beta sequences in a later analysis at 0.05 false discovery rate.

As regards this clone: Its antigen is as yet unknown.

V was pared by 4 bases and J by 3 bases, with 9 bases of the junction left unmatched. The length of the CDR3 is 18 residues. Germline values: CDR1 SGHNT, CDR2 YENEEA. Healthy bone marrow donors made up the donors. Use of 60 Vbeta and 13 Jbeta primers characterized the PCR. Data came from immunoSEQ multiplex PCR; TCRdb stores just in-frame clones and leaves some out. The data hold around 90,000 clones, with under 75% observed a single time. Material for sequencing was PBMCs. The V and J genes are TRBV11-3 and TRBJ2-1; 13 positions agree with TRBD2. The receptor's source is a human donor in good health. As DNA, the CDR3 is TGTGCCAGCAGCTCGATACTAGCGGGGGGGCCCGACTACAATGAGCAGTTCTTC. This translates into CASSSILAGGPDYNEQFF.